Each of the 14 T cell receptor beta chains below was sequenced from the same sample in a study of blood T cell repertoires in COVID-19 (dated by TCRdb to 2019 to 2021). Preparation of the library involved the immunoSEQ multiplex PCR assay. Not all clones reach the TCRdb copy of this immuneACCESS table, which keeps in-frame sequences only. Checked studies attribute under half of the gap to unresolved V genes and leave the rest unexplained. The sample contains roughly 180,000 clones, roughly 82% of them found a single time. The ten largest clones capture approximately 10% of the sample. Input material: PBMCs or T cells enriched from blood (not recorded which). Receptors were obtained from a man aged 40-50 years who had recovered from COVID-19.

The DNA of the CDR3 is TGTGCCAGCAGTGCCGAGCGGGGTCGCTACGAGCAGTACTTC. It encodes CASSAERGRYEQYF. The chain combines TRBV2 with TRBJ2-7, with 7 bases matching TRBD2. V dropped 4 bases and J dropped 3; count of bases not matched to a gene: 6. The CDR3 has 14 residues. Germline V gives CDR1 SNHLY, CDR2 FYNNEI. The full variable domain, in which reference TRBV2 and TRBJ2-7 provide the parts outside the CDR3, is EPEVTQTPSHQVTQMGQEVILRCVPISNHLYFYWYRQILGQKVEFLVSFYNNEISEKSEIFDDQFSVERPDGSNFTLKIRSTKLEDSAMYFCASSAERGRYEQYFGPGTRLTVT.

V is TRBV6-5 and J is TRBJ2-1, with a tentative D call TRBD2 (6 bases). V gave up 0 bases and J gave up 7 bases, with 10 bases separating them. Germline CDR1 and CDR2: MNHEY and SVGAGI. The CDR3 loop spans 14 amino acids. The CDR3 sequence is CASSYSGLGNEQFF. In DNA, the CDR3 is TGTGCCAGCAGTTACTCGGGACTTGGGAATGAGCAGTTCTTC.

This chain links TRBV11-1 with TRBJ1-2, with D unclear. The CDR3 consists of 13 residues. V was cut by 1 base and J by 7 bases, with 10 bases left in between. Germline V gives CDR1 SGHAT, CDR2 FQDESV (reference sequence). CDR3 DNA sequence: TGTGCCAGCAGCTTAGACCTGGGCTCTGGCTACACCTTC. Translating gives CASSLDLGSGYTF.

Notes on this clone: Compared with germline, one end of the junction differs, possibly owing to a read error. The rearrangement links TRBV30 to TRBJ2-7; D might be TRBD2 (6 bases). The CDR3 consists of 13 residues. Germline values: CDR1 GTSNPN, CDR2 SVGIG (reference sequence). CDR3 region: CAWSVTSSNEQYF. CDR3 nucleotides: TGTGCCTGGAGTGTCACTAGCTCCAACGAGCAGTACTTC.

This sequence joins TRBV6-2 or TRBV6-3 and TRBJ2-1, with D tentatively TRBD2 (7 bases). This CDR3 region has 16 residues. V lost 2 bases, J lost 2 bases, and 13 bases lay in between. CDR1 is MNHEY, CDR2 SVGEGT, per germline. As DNA, the CDR3 is TGTGCCAGCAGTTACCAAGGGAGGGGGGCCTACAATGAGCAGTTCTTC. Translated: CASSYQGRGAYNEQFF.

This clone is a singleton in its sample. This chain links TRBV6-2 or TRBV6-3 with TRBJ1-5, with D unresolved. Germline CDR1 is MNHEY and CDR2 is SVGEGT. The V and J ends lost 4 bases and 0 bases respectively, with 13 bases between them. This CDR3 region has 16 residues. In nucleotides, the CDR3 is TGTGCCAGCAGTTTACCGGGGTTCTATAGCAATCAGCCCCAGCATTTT. This codes for CASSLPGFYSNQPQHF.

This chain joins TRBV7-7 and TRBJ2-1; 7 bases map to TRBD2. The CDR3 runs 15 residues. Trimming cost V 1 base and J 5 bases; bases outside gene matches: 5. Germline V lookup: CDR1 SSHAT, CDR2 FNYEAQ (reference sequence). The CDR3: CASSLVAGVNNEQFF. DNA of the CDR3: TGTGCCAGCAGCTTAGTCGCGGGAGTAAACAATGAGCAGTTCTTC.

The chain carries TRBV7-3 and TRBJ2-2, with 10 bases that match TRBD1. The J segment lost 6 bases and the V segment lost 5 bases, leaving 9 bases of the junction unmatched. Germline lookup yields CDR1 SGHTA and CDR2 FQGTGA. The length of the CDR3 is 16 residues. The CDR3 loop reads CASSMTGGSTAGELFF. The DNA of the CDR3 is TGTGCCAGCAGCATGACAGGGGGCAGCACCGCCGGGGAGCTGTTTTTT. The full variable domain, completed using reference TRBV7-3 and TRBJ2-2, is GAGVSQTPSNKVTEKGKYVELRCDPISGHTALYWYRQSLGQGPEFLIYFQGTGAADDSGLPNDRFFAVRPEGSVSTLKIQRTERGDSAVYLCASSMTGGSTAGELFFGEGSRLTVL.

The J gene is TRBJ1-2, the V gene TRBV7-8; maybe TRBD1 (5 bases). The CDR3 has 15 residues. V was clipped by 2 bases and J by 8 bases, with 18 bases between them. The germline V gene encodes CDR1 SGHVS and CDR2 FQNEAQ. The CDR3 protein is CASSLQQDNLGGYTF. CDR3 bases: TGTGCCAGCAGCTTACAACAGGACAACCTGGGGGGCTACACCTTC. Full variable domain (rest looked up from reference TRBV7-8 and TRBJ1-2): GAGVSQSPRYKVAKRGQDVALRCDPISGHVSLFWYQQALGQGPEFLTYFQNEAQLDKSGLPSDRFFAERPEGSVSTLKIQRTQQEDSAVYLCASSLQQDNLGGYTFGSGTRLTVV.

V usage is TRBV24-1 and J usage is TRBJ2-3, with TRBD2 matching over 9 bases. There are 15 residues in the CDR3. With V trimmed by 4 bases and J by 3 bases, 4 bases remained unmatched. Germline CDR1 is KGHDR and CDR2 is SFDVKD. The CDR3 DNA follows: TGTGCCACCAGTGACCCAAGCGGGGGGACAGATACGCAGTATTTT. The encoded protein is CATSDPSGGTDTQYF.

This chain connects TRBV6-5 to TRBJ1-4, with 10 bases fitting TRBD1. Per the germline V gene, CDR1 is MNHEY and CDR2 is SVGAGI. This CDR3 has 14 amino acids. Trimming removed 6 bases from V and 7 bases from J; junction bases left unmatched: 5. CDR3 nucleotide sequence: TGTGCCAGCAGATCCGGGACAGGGGTTGAAAAACTGTTTTTT. Residues: CASRSGTGVEKLFF.

This chain uses TRBV23-1 with TRBJ1-1; 10 bases align to TRBD1. TRBV23-1 is known as an ORF, though its function is uncertain. The CDR3 length is 18 residues. J was trimmed by 1 base and V by 5 bases; bases with no gene match: 13. Written as DNA, the CDR3 is TGCGCCAGCAGTTCCCGCCAGACAGGGGGCATGGGGAACACTGAAGCTTTCTTT. Translated: CASSSRQTGGMGNTEAFF.

V and J are TRBV16 and TRBJ1-1; possible D gene TRBD1, 6 bases. Trimming stripped 0 bases from V and 4 bases from J, with 15 bases between. Germline V gene lookup returns CDR1 KGHSY and CDR2 FQNENV. The CDR3 is 16 amino acids. This CDR3 is CASSQSYGAGVTEAFF. CDR3 DNA: TGTGCCAGCAGCCAATCCTACGGGGCAGGGGTCACTGAAGCTTTCTTT.

The chain uses TRBV12-3 or TRBV12-4 and TRBJ2-7, with D maybe TRBD2 (6 bases). The CDR3 consists of 13 residues. CDR3 nucleotide sequence: TGTGCCAGCAGTCTAGCGCGCTCCTACGAGCAGTACGTC. This gives the protein CASSLARSYEQYV.